A single sample is the source of the 2 T cell receptor beta chains below, sequenced in a study of OX40 agonist ivuxolimab in advanced cancers. Generated by immunoSEQ multiplex PCR, the TCRdb table keeps only in-frame clones and is missing some. The repertoire has 71,000 or so clones, 85% to 95% of them found once; the top ten carry over 5%. The sample in question was CD4+ or CD8+ T cells sorted from blood, obtained in a trial of the OX40 agonist ivuxolimab. The receptor set was obtained from an adult with an advanced solid tumor such as melanoma, head and neck, liver or kidney cancer.

V and J are TRBV6-6 and TRBJ2-3, with TRBD2 matching 11 bases. The CDR3 loop spans 16 amino acids. CDR1 is MNHNY, CDR2 SVGAGI, per germline (reference sequence). V lost 1 base to trimming and J lost 5 bases; unmatched junction nucleotides: 5. CDR3 region: CASSYFVAGGGDTQYF. CDR3 nucleotides: TGTGCCAGCAGTTACTTTGTAGCGGGGGGGGGAGATACGCAGTATTTT.

The CDR3 is CASSPPGGQSSYEQYF. In DNA form, the CDR3 reads TGTGCCAGCTCACCACCGGGGGGGCAGTCATCCTACGAGCAGTACTTC. The chain employs TRBV18 and TRBJ2-7; D may be TRBD2 (7 bases). There are 16 residues in the CDR3. Trimming pared 0 bases from V and 1 base from J, leaving 13 bases between. Germline values: CDR1 KGHSH, CDR2 LQKENI.